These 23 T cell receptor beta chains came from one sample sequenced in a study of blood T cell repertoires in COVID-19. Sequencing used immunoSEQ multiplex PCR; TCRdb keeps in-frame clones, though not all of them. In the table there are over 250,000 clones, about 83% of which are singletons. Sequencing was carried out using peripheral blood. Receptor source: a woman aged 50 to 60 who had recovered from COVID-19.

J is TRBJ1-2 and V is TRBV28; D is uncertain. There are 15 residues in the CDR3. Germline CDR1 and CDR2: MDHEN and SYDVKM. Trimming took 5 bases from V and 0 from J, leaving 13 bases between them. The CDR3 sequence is CASSVFGDTNYGYTF. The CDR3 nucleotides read TGTGCCAGCAGTGTATTTGGAGATACTAACTATGGCTACACCTTC.

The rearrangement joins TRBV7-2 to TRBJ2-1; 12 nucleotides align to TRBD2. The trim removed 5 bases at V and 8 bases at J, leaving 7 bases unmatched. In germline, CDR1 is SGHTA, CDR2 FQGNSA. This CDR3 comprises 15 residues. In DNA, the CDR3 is TGTGCCAGCAGCCAAACTAGCGGGGGGCAGTATGAGCAGTTCTTC. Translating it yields CASSQTSGGQYEQFF.

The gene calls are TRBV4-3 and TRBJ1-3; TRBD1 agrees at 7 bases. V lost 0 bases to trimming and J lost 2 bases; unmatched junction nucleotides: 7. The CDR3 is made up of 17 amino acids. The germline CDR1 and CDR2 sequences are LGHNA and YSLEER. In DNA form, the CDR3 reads TGCGCCAGCAGCCAAGACGAACAGGGGTTCCCTGGAAACACCATATATTTT. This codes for CASSQDEQGFPGNTIYF.

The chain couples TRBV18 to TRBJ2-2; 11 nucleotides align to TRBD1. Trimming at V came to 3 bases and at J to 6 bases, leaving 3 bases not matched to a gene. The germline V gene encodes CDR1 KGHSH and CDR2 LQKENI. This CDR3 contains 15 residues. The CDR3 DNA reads TGTGCCAGCTCACCCGGACAGGGGGCTGCCGGGGAGCTGTTTTTT. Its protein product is CASSPGQGAAGELFF. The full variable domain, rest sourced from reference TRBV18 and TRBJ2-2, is NAGVMQNPRHLVRRRGQEARLRCSPMKGHSHVYWYRQLPEEGLKFMVYLQKENIIDESGMPKERFSAEFPKEGPSILRIQQVVRGDSAAYFCASSPGQGAAGELFFGEGSRLTVL.

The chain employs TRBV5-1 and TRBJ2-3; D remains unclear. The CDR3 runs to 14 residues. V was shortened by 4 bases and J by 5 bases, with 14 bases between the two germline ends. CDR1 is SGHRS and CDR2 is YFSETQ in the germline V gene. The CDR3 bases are TGCGCCAGCAGCGTCCGAAGCGCCGAAGATACGCAGTATTTT. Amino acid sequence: CASSVRSAEDTQYF.

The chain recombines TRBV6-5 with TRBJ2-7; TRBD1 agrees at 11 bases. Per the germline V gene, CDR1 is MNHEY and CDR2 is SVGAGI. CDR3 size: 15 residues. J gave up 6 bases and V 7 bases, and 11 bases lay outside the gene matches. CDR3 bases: TGTGCCAGCACCCCACCTGGGACAGGGGGGACCGAGCAGTACTTC. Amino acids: CASTPPGTGGTEQYF.

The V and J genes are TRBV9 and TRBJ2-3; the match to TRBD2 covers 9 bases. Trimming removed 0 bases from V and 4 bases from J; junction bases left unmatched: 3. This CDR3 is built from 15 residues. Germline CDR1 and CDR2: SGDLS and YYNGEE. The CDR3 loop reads CASSVVASGADTQYF. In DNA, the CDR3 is TGTGCCAGCAGCGTAGTCGCTAGCGGGGCAGATACGCAGTATTTT.

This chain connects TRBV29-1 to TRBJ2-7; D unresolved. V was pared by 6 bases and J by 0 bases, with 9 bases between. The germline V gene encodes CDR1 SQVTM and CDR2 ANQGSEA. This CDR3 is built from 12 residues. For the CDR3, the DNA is TGCAGCGTGTTAACACCCTCCTACGAGCAGTACTTC. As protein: CSVLTPSYEQYF.

This CDR3 is CASSSTGAYNSPLHF. DNA of the CDR3: TGTGCCAGCAGTTCGACAGGCGCCTATAATTCACCCCTCCACTTT. The chain couples TRBV6-5 to TRBJ1-6; possibly TRBD1 for D (6 bases). The CDR3 consists of 15 residues. The germline CDR1 and CDR2 sequences are MNHEY and SVGAGI. V dropped 4 bases and J dropped 2 bases, with 9 bases sitting between them.

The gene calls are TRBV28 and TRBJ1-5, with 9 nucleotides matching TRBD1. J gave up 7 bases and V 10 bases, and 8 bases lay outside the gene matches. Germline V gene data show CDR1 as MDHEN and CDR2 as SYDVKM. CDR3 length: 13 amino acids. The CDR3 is CAIQGQGGQPQHF. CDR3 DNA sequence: TGTGCCATTCAGGGACAGGGAGGACAGCCCCAGCATTTT.

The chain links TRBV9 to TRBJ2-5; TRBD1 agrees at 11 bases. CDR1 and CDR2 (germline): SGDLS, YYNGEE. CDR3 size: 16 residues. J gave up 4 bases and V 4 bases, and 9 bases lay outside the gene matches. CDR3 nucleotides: TGTGCCAGCAGCCCACCAGGGACAGGGGGGGGAGAGACCCAGTACTTC. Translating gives CASSPPGTGGGETQYF. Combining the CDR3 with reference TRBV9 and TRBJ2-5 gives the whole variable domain DSGVTQTPKHLITATGQRVTLRCSPRSGDLSVYWYQQSLDQGLQFLIQYYNGEERAKGNILERFSAQQFPDLHSELNLSSLELGDSALYFCASSPPGTGGGETQYFGPGTRLLVL.

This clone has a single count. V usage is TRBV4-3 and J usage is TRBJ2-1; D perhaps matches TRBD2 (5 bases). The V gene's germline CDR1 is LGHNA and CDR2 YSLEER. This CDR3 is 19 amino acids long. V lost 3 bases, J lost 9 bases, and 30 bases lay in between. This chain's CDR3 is CASSQRVAYGEANVLEQFF. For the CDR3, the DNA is TGCGCCAGCAGCCAGAGAGTAGCCTACGGGGAAGCCAATGTTCTTGAGCAGTTCTTC.

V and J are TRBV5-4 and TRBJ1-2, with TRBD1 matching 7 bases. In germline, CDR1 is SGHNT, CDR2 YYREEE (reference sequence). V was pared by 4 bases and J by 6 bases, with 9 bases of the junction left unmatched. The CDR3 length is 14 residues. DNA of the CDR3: TGTGCCAGCAGCCCCGCCACAGGGGAGGATGGCTACACCTTC. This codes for CASSPATGEDGYTF.

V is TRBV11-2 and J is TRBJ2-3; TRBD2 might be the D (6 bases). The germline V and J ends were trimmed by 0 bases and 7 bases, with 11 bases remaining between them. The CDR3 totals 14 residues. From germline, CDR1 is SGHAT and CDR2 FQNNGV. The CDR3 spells CASSLDRTMYTQYF. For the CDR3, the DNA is TGTGCCAGCAGCTTAGATCGGACTATGTATACGCAGTATTTT.

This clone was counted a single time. Written as DNA, the CDR3 is TGTGCCAGCAGCTTGGAGAGGGAGCAGTTCTTC. It translates to CASSLEREQFF. The gene calls are TRBV5-4 and TRBJ2-1; D not resolved. CDR3 size: 11 residues. Germline V gene data show CDR1 as SGHNT and CDR2 as YYREEE (reference sequence). V was pared by 0 bases and J by 10 bases, with 5 bases between.

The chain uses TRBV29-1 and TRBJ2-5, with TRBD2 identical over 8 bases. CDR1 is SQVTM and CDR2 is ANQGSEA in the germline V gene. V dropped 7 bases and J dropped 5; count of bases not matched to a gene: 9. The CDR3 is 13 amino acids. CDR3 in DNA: TGCAGCGGGACCGGGGTAGCGGGGGAGACCCAGTACTTC. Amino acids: CSGTGVAGETQYF.

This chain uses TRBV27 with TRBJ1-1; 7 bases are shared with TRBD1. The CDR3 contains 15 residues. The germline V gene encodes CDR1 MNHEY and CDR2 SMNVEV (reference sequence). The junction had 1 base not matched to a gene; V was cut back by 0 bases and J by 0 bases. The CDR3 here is CASSLSDRLNTEAFF. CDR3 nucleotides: TGTGCCAGCAGTTTATCGGACAGGTTGAACACTGAAGCTTTCTTT.

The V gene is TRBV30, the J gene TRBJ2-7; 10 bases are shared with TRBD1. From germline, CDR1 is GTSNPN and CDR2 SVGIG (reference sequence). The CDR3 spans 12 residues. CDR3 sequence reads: CATGTGAYEQYF. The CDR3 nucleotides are TGTGCTACCGGGACAGGGGCCTACGAGCAGTACTTC. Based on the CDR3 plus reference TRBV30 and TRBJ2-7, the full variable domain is SQTIHQWPATLVQPVGSPLSLECTVEGTSNPNLYWYRQAAGRGLQLLFYSVGIGQISSEVPQNLSASRPQDRQFILSSKKLLLSDSGFYLCATGTGAYEQYFGPGTRLTVT.

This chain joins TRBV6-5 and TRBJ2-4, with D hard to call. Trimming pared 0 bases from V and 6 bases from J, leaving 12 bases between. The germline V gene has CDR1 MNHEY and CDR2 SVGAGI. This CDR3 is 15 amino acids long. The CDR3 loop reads CASSYSTSGGNIQYF. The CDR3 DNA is TGTGCCAGCAGTTACTCGACTTCTGGCGGAAACATTCAGTACTTC.

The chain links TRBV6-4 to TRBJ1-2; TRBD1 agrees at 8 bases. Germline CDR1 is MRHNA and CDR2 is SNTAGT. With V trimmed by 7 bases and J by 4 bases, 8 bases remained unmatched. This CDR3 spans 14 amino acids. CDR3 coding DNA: TGTGCCAGCAAAGCGTCCACAGGGGGCTATGGCTACACCTTC. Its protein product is CASKASTGGYGYTF.

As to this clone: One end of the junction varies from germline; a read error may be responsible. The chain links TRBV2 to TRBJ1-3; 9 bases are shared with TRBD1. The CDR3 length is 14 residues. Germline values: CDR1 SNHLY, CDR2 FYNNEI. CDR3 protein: CTSSEGTGGNTIYF. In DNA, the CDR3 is TGTACCAGCAGTGAAGGGACAGGGGGAAACACCATATATTTT.

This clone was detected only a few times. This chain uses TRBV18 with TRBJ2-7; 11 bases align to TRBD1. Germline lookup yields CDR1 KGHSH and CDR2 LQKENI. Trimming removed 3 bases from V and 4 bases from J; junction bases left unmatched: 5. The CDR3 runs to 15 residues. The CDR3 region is CASSPPGQGEYEQYF. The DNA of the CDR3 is TGTGCCAGCTCACCGCCGGGACAGGGGGAATACGAGCAGTACTTC.

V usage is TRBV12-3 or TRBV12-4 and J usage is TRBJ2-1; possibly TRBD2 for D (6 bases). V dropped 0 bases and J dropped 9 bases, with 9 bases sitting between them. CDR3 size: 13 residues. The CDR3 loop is CASSLAGGFEQFF. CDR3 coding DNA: TGTGCCAGCAGTTTAGCGGGAGGTTTTGAGCAGTTCTTC.